The T cell receptor beta chain under discussion was sequenced for a study of T cell repertoires in cytomegalovirus infection. About the study: An indication of both CMV infection and matching HLA type came from public TCR beta signatures. Broader study findings: The ex vivo response showed dominance by HLA-C-restricted CMV-specific TCR beta clonotypes. Identification of carriers of CMV plus the relevant HLA was performed using cumulative public TCR beta family frequency.

This clonotype was seen a few times. As yet, its antigen is unknown. TCRdb redid the calling of the reads with MiXCR, one entry per CDR3 protein. This table holds around 310,000 distinct CDR3 sequences, 17% found once. The V and J ends lost 6 bases and 4 bases, in that order; junction bases with no gene match: 8. The V gene's germline CDR1 is MNHEY and CDR2 SMNVEV (reference sequence). This CDR3 contains 14 residues. The V call is TRBV27, the J call TRBJ1-1; TRBD1 matches 7 bases. The clonotype comes from a human donor in good health (CMV status not recorded). Some clones in this sample may be carry-over from other donors' samples. The sample taken for sequencing was PBMCs. The CDR3 sequence: CASRNQGGSTEAFF. The CDR3 DNA sequence: TGTGCCAGCAGGAATCAGGGGGGGAGCACTGAAGCTTTCTTT.